The 26 T cell receptor beta chains listed next were all sequenced from one sample in a study of blood T cell repertoires in COVID-19. Only in-frame clones appear in the TCRdb table, and some are missing; sequencing was by immunoSEQ multiplex PCR. The table shows approximately 260,000 clones, with about 80% occurring only once. Sequences were obtained from peripheral blood. These receptors were obtained from a human donor in a cohort sampled during active COVID-19.

The gene calls are TRBV20-1 and TRBJ1-1; D gene unclear. Germline values: CDR1 DFQATT, CDR2 SNEGSKA (reference sequence). The CDR3 sequence is 11 residues long. V gave up 6 bases and J gave up 5 bases, with 10 bases separating them. Here the CDR3 DNA reads TGCAGTGCCATAGACATAACTGAAGCTTTCTTT. It translates to CSAIDITEAFF.

The chain links TRBV6-2 or TRBV6-3 to TRBJ2-5; no reliable D call. The CDR3 consists of 14 residues. CDR1 MNHEY and CDR2 SVGEGT come from the germline V gene. Deletions cut 4 bases from V and 5 bases from J, with 14 bases between. The CDR3 sequence is CASSFLQMRETQYF. CDR3 in DNA: TGTGCCAGCAGTTTTCTCCAAATGAGGGAGACCCAGTACTTC.

The rearrangement joins TRBV28 to TRBJ2-1; a weak D match, TRBD1 (6 bases). Germline CDR1 MDHEN, CDR2 SYDVKM. The CDR3 is made up of 17 amino acids. V was cut by 4 bases and J by 3 bases, with 19 bases left in between. CDR3 loop: CASSSLSPDRYYNEQFF. CDR3 DNA sequence: TGTGCCAGCAGTTCCCTTTCCCCCGACAGGTACTACAATGAGCAGTTCTTC.

The J gene is TRBJ1-4, the V gene TRBV7-8, with D possibly TRBD1 on 5 matching bases. CDR1 and CDR2 from the germline V gene are SGHVS and FQNEAQ. V was cut by 5 bases and J by 11 bases, with 15 bases left in between. This CDR3 has 13 amino acids. The CDR3 DNA sequence: TGTGCCAGCAGCCAAGCGGGCGGGGGTAAACTGTTTTTT. It translates to CASSQAGGGKLFF. The whole variable domain, remainder taken from reference TRBV7-8 and TRBJ1-4, is GAGVSQSPRYKVAKRGQDVALRCDPISGHVSLFWYQQALGQGPEFLTYFQNEAQLDKSGLPSDRFFAERPEGSVSTLKIQRTQQEDSAVYLCASSQAGGGKLFFGSGTQLSVL.

This clone was found once. V gene TRBV2 combines with J gene TRBJ2-7; 15 nucleotides match TRBD2. Germline V CDR1 and CDR2: SNHLY, FYNNEI. This CDR3 spans 16 amino acids. V was pared by 8 bases and J by 5 bases, with 10 bases of the junction left unmatched. For the CDR3, the DNA is TGTGCCAGCCGAGAAAGGACTAGCGGGAGGGTGAACGAGCAGTACTTC. Its protein product is CASRERTSGRVNEQYF.

The sample holds one count of this clone. The gene calls are TRBV4-1 and TRBJ2-4; 9 positions match TRBD1. There are 18 residues in the CDR3. The V gene end was trimmed by 2 bases and the J gene end by 6 bases; junction bases not matched to a gene: 14. Germline V gene data show CDR1 as MGHRA and CDR2 as YSYEKL. CDR3 nucleotides: TGCGCCAGCAGCCAACTCCCGGGACAGGGAGGCGGTTTAAACATTCAGTACTTC. Encoded protein: CASSQLPGQGGGLNIQYF.

The rearrangement links TRBV15 to TRBJ2-2; D not resolved. Germline assignment: CDR1 LNHNV and CDR2 YYDKDF (reference sequence). V lost 6 bases to trimming and J lost 1 base, with 6 bases between them. CDR3 length: 13 amino acids. CDR3 bases: TGTGCCACCAGTTCTAGGAACACCGGGGAGCTGTTTTTT. It yields the protein CATSSRNTGELFF.

V is TRBV18 and J is TRBJ2-7; the D gene is possibly TRBD1 (5 bases). Between the trimmed V and J ends, which lost 3 bases and 4 bases, there was a span of 16 bases. The CDR3 is 15 amino acids. Looked up from germline, CDR1 is KGHSH and CDR2 is LQKENI. The CDR3 DNA reads TGTGCCAGCTCACCTTCGAGACAGACATTATACGAGCAGTACTTC. As protein: CASSPSRQTLYEQYF.

The chain carries TRBV7-9 and TRBJ2-7, with 7 positions matching TRBD1. Germline V gene data show CDR1 as SEHNR and CDR2 as FQNEAQ (reference sequence). CDR3 length equals 14 residues. The trim removed 10 bases at V and 2 bases at J, leaving 11 bases unmatched. The CDR3 DNA is TGTGCCATCGACTTCCGGGACAGCACCTACGAGCAGTACTTC. Amino acid sequence: CAIDFRDSTYEQYF.

The chain is built from TRBV19 and TRBJ1-1; unclear D gene. V dropped 5 bases and J dropped 11 bases, with 12 bases sitting between them. The CDR3 runs 11 residues. Germline V lookup: CDR1 LNHDA, CDR2 SQIVND (reference sequence). The CDR3 is CASSSRPVAFF. CDR3 bases: TGTGCCAGTAGTTCGAGGCCCGTCGCTTTCTTT. Using reference TRBV19 and TRBJ1-1 for the parts outside the CDR3, the full variable domain is DGGITQSPKYLFRKEGQNVTLSCEQNLNHDAMYWYRQDPGQGLRLIYYSQIVNDFQKGDIAEGYSVSREKKESFPLTVTSAQKNPTAFYLCASSSRPVAFFGQGTRLTVV.

This rearrangement joins TRBV11-2 to TRBJ2-7, with 8 bases aligning to TRBD2. The V segment lost 4 bases and the J segment 2 bases; nucleotides outside the gene matches: 7. Germline loops: CDR1 SGHAT, CDR2 FQNNGV. The CDR3 length is 15 residues. CDR3 in DNA: TGTGCCAGCAGCTCTTTAGCGGGGAATACCTACGAGCAGTACTTC. It is translated as CASSSLAGNTYEQYF. The entire variable domain, with the rest obtained from reference TRBV11-2 and TRBJ2-7, is as follows: EAGVAQSPRYKIIEKRQSVAFWCNPISGHATLYWYQQILGQGPKLLIQFQNNGVVDDSQLPKDRFSAERLKGVDSTLKIQPAKLEDSAVYLCASSSLAGNTYEQYFGPGTRLTVT.

As DNA, the CDR3 is TGTGCCAGCAGCAAAGCAGAAGAGCGGGAGCCAGTCAATTACGAGCAGTACTTC. It encodes CASSKAEEREPVNYEQYF. V is TRBV21-1 and J is TRBJ2-7; the table's D call of TRBD2 was not tested on the DNA. TRBV21-1 is a listed pseudogene. The CDR3 sequence is 18 residues long.

This chain connects TRBV7-9 to TRBJ2-2; 7 bases map to TRBD2. Trimming at V came to 0 bases and at J to 2 bases, leaving 3 bases not matched to a gene. CDR1 and CDR2 from the germline V gene are SEHNR and FQNEAQ (reference sequence). This CDR3 is 16 amino acids long. In nucleotides, the CDR3 is TGTGCCAGCAGCTTAGCGGGGAGGGGAAACACCGGGGAGCTGTTTTTT. It specifies CASSLAGRGNTGELFF.

This clone was picked up a small number of times. This rearrangement joins TRBV7-8 to TRBJ2-2; the match to TRBD2 covers 8 bases. V was pared by 5 bases and J by 5 bases, with 1 base of the junction left unmatched. Germline V gene data show CDR1 as SGHVS and CDR2 as FQNEAQ. The CDR3 length is 13 residues. The chain's CDR3 is CASSQRGTGELFF. The CDR3 nucleotides are TGTGCCAGCAGCCAGCGGGGGACCGGGGAGCTGTTTTTT.

The V call is TRBV27, the J call TRBJ2-3; 7 bases are a match to TRBD1. CDR1 and CDR2 from the germline V gene are MNHEY and SMNVEV (reference sequence). This CDR3 is built from 14 residues. With 3 bases clipped from V and 4 bases from J, the junction kept 4 bases outside the gene matches. The CDR3 region is CASSFLGQSDTQYF. CDR3 bases: TGTGCCAGCAGTTTCCTGGGACAGTCAGATACGCAGTATTTT.

This chain links TRBV28 with TRBJ2-1; no clear D. The V gene's germline CDR1 is MDHEN and CDR2 SYDVKM. Trimming took off 2 bases at V and 10 bases at J, with 9 bases between the two ends. The CDR3 has 12 amino acids. The CDR3 bases are TGTGCCAGCAGTTTAGCGCTGGGCGAGCAGTTCTTC. Translation: CASSLALGEQFF.

This clone was found a few times. The chain recombines TRBV6-6 with TRBJ1-4; D is uncertain. V gave up 5 bases and J gave up 1 base, with 8 bases separating them. The germline V gene has CDR1 MNHNY and CDR2 SVGAGI (reference sequence). This CDR3 has 14 residues. This chain's CDR3 is CASSLQRTNEKLFF. For the CDR3, the DNA is TGTGCCAGCAGTCTACAAAGAACTAATGAAAAACTGTTTTTT.

The chain joins TRBV19 to TRBJ2-3; D perhaps matches TRBD2 (6 bases). The CDR3 has 14 residues. Looked up from germline, CDR1 is LNHDA and CDR2 is SQIVND (reference sequence). The V end was cut by 5 bases, the J end by 4 bases, with 13 bases between. The CDR3 DNA reads TGTGCCAGTAGTCGGGGACTCCCGCCAGATACGCAGTATTTT. This encodes CASSRGLPPDTQYF. The full variable domain, in which reference TRBV19 and TRBJ2-3 provide the parts outside the CDR3, is DGGITQSPKYLFRKEGQNVTLSCEQNLNHDAMYWYRQDPGQGLRLIYYSQIVNDFQKGDIAEGYSVSREKKESFPLTVTSAQKNPTAFYLCASSRGLPPDTQYFGPGTRLTVL.

This clone was found once. The chain carries TRBV7-2 and TRBJ2-7, with D possibly being TRBD2 (6 bases). This CDR3 has 14 residues. CDR1 is SGHTA and CDR2 is FQGNSA in the germline V gene. The V end lost 3 bases, the J end lost 3 bases, and 12 bases lay between the germline ends. CDR3 loop: CASSLGRLFYEQYF. The CDR3 region has the DNA TGTGCCAGCAGCTTGGGGAGGCTATTCTACGAGCAGTACTTC.

The chain links TRBV19 to TRBJ2-7; D is unclear. V lost 2 bases, J lost 4 bases, and 9 bases lay in between. Germline lookup yields CDR1 LNHDA and CDR2 SQIVND (reference sequence). The CDR3 runs 13 residues. This CDR3 is CASSIIHSYEQYF. The CDR3, as DNA: TGTGCCAGTAGTATAATACATTCATACGAGCAGTACTTC.

V is TRBV6-5 and J is TRBJ1-5; D perhaps matches TRBD1 (5 bases). The V gene lost 6 bases and the J gene lost 0 bases, with 12 bases spanning the gap. The germline gives CDR1 MNHEY, CDR2 SVGAGI. This CDR3 comprises 15 residues. CDR3 DNA sequence: TGTGCCAGCAGCCTCGACAGTTATAGCAATCAGCCCCAGCATTTT. Protein sequence: CASSLDSYSNQPQHF.

The chain is built from TRBV19 and TRBJ1-5, with D possibly being TRBD1 (5 bases). In germline, CDR1 is LNHDA, CDR2 SQIVND (reference sequence). V was shortened by 0 bases and J by 3 bases, with 18 bases between the two germline ends. This CDR3 region has 18 residues. This chain's CDR3 is CASSIDPRGWGTNQPQHF. The CDR3 DNA sequence: TGTGCCAGTAGTATAGATCCAAGGGGCTGGGGTACCAATCAGCCCCAGCATTTT.

The rearrangement uses TRBV6-5 and TRBJ2-7; 11 nucleotides agree with TRBD2. Germline V gives CDR1 MNHEY, CDR2 SVGAGI. The CDR3 runs 16 residues. Trimming removed 2 bases from V and 2 bases from J; junction bases left unmatched: 5. The CDR3: CASSYATSGATYEQYF. Here the CDR3 DNA reads TGTGCCAGCAGTTACGCGACTAGCGGGGCTACCTACGAGCAGTACTTC.

This clone was detected once. This chain connects TRBV18 to TRBJ1-2; D uncertain. The CDR3 is 14 amino acids. Trimming stripped 3 bases from V and 5 bases from J, with 13 bases between. Germline V gene data show CDR1 as KGHSH and CDR2 as LQKENI. The CDR3 loop is CASSPPPPQYGYTF. The CDR3 nucleotides read TGTGCCAGCTCACCTCCACCCCCGCAGTATGGCTACACCTTC.

Details on this clone: This specimen includes other DNA sequences encoding the same CDR3. The V call is TRBV5-1, the J call TRBJ1-4; D ambiguous. V was clipped by 3 bases and J by 5 bases, with 11 bases between them. Per the germline V gene, CDR1 is SGHRS and CDR2 is YFSETQ. CDR3 size: 14 residues. CDR3 nucleotides: TGCGCCAGCAGCTCCGGACTCGTGAATGAAAAACTGTTTTTT. It codes for CASSSGLVNEKLFF.

This chain uses TRBV18 with TRBJ1-5; D gene uncertain. This CDR3 contains 13 residues. The germline V and J ends were trimmed by 2 bases and 6 bases, with 8 bases remaining between them. CDR1 is KGHSH, CDR2 LQKENI, per germline. The DNA for the CDR3 is TGTGCCAGCTCACCAGAGCGGGGTCAGCCCCAGCATTTT. Its translation is CASSPERGQPQHF.